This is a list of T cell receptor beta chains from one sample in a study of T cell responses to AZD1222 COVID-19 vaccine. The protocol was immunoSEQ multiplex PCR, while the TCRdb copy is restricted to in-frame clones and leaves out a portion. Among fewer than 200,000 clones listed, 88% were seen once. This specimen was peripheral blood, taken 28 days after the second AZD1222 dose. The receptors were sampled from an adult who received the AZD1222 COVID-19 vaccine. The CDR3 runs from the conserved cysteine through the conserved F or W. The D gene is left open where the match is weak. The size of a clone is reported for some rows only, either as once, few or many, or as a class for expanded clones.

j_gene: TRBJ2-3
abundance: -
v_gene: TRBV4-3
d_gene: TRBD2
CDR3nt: TGCGCCAGCAGCTCCGGGACTAGCGGGAGGATAAGCACAGATACGCAGTATTTT
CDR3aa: CASSSGTSGRISTDTQYF

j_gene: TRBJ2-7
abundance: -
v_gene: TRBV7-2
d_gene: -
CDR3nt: TGTGCCAGCAGCTTAGACCGGGTTAACTACGAGCAGTACTTC
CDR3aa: CASSLDRVNYEQYF

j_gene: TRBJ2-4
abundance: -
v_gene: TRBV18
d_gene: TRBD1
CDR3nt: TGTGCCAGCCCCCACGTTCAGGGGGTAAACATTCAGTACTTC
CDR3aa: CASPHVQGVNIQYF

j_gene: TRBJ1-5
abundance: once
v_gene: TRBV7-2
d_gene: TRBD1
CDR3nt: TGTGCCAGCAGCGACCGGACAGGGGGCAATCAGCCCCAGCATTTT
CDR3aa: CASSDRTGGNQPQHF

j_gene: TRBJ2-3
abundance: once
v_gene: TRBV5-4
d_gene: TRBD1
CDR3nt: TGTGCCAGCAGCTTGTGGGGACAGGGAACAGATACGCAGTATTTT
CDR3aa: CASSLWGQGTDTQYF

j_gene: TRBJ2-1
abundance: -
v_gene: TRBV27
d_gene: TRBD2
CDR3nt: TGTGCCAGCAGTTTTGAAACTAGCGCCTTCAATGAGCAGTTCTTC
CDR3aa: CASSFETSAFNEQFF

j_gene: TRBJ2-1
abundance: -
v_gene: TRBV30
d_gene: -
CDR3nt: TGTGCCTGGAGTGTATCCGCTGGGGGCGAGCAGTTCTTC
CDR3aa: CAWSVSAGGEQFF

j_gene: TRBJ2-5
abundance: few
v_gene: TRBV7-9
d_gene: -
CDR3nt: TGTGCCAGCAGCTTAGGTCCGGTGGGAGAGACCCAGTACTTC
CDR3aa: CASSLGPVGETQYF

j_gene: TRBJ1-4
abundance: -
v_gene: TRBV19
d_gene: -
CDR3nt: TGTGCCAGCACCGCGACAGGCTTTAACGGGGAACTGTTTTTT
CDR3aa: CASTATGFNGELFF

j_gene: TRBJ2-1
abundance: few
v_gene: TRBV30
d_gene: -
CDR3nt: TGTGCCTGGAGGGGCGCCCCGGGCATGGGTGAGCAGTTCTTC
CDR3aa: CAWRGAPGMGEQFF

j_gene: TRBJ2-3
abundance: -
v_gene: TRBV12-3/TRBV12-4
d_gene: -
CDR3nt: TGTGCCAGCAGTCGACTCACAGATACGCAGTATTTT
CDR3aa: CASSRLTDTQYF

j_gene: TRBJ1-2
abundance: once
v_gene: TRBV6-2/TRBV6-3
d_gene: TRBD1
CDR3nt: TGTGCCAGCAGCCCCACAGGGGGCTACTATGGCTACACCTTC
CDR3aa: CASSPTGGYYGYTF

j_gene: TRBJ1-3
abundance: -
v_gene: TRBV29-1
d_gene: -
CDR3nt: TGCAGCGTTGGCGGACAGGGAAACACCATATATTTT
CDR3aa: CSVGGQGNTIYF

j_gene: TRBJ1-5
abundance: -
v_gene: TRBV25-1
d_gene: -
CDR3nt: TGTGCCAGCAGTGGGACAGATCAGCCCCAGCATTTT
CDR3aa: CASSGTDQPQHF